These 9 T cell receptor beta chains originate from one sample sequenced in a study of blood T cell repertoires in COVID-19 (dated by TCRdb to the early 2020s). The library was built by means of the immunoSEQ multiplex PCR assay. TCRdb stores this immuneACCESS table with in-frame sequences only. Part of the clones is absent; in the studies checked, under half of the shortfall reflects unresolved V genes, and no reason is known for the rest. For this sample there are 250,000 to 350,000 clones; 85% to 90% appear just once. Together, the top ten hold approximately 6.5% of the sample. The source material was peripheral blood. The receptors were sampled from a woman in her forties or fifties with COVID-19, enrolled during active disease.

This clone was seen a single time. The gene calls are TRBV3-1 (or the pseudogene TRBV3-2) and TRBJ2-1, with TRBD2 matching 9 bases. Germline values: CDR1 LGHDT, CDR2 YNNKEL (reference sequence). V trimming: 2 bases; J trimming: 10 bases; junction bases outside the gene matches: 18. CDR3 length: 18 amino acids. The CDR3 nucleotides are TGTGCCAGCAGCCAAAGGCGGGAGGGCCTAATCTTTGCGAGGGAGCAGTTCTTC. Its protein product is CASSQRREGLIFAREQFF.

The V gene is TRBV2, the J gene TRBJ1-1, with D uncertain. Trimming pared 3 bases from V and 0 bases from J, leaving 5 bases between. Germline CDR1 SNHLY, CDR2 FYNNEI. The CDR3 extends over 13 amino acids. This chain's CDR3 is CASSDSLNTEAFF. The DNA of the CDR3 is TGTGCCAGCAGTGATTCTCTGAACACTGAAGCTTTCTTT.

The rearrangement uses TRBV7-2 and TRBJ2-3, with 8 bases matching TRBD2. Per the germline V gene, CDR1 is SGHTA and CDR2 is FQGNSA. The CDR3 has 17 amino acids. With V trimmed by 4 bases and J by 2 bases, 11 bases remained unmatched. The DNA of the CDR3 is TGTGCCAGCAGCTACCAGGGACTAGGGTCCTACACAGATACGCAGTATTTT. Translating it yields CASSYQGLGSYTDTQYF.

This clone was found a few times. V gene TRBV7-9 combines with J gene TRBJ2-4; no clear D. V lost 1 base and J 0 bases, leaving 7 bases between the germline ends. Germline V CDR1 and CDR2: SEHNR, FQNEAQ (reference sequence). The CDR3 runs 15 residues. CDR3: CASSLVESAKNIQYF. CDR3 coding DNA: TGTGCCAGCAGCTTAGTAGAGTCAGCCAAAAACATTCAGTACTTC.

The V call is TRBV6-1, the J call TRBJ2-1; D is ambiguous. CDR1 and CDR2 (germline): MNHNS, SASEGT. V was cut by 2 bases and J by 9 bases, with 8 bases left in between. The CDR3 sequence is 12 residues long. The CDR3 DNA sequence: TGTGCCAGCAGTGAATATGGCGGTGAGCAGTTCTTC. This encodes CASSEYGGEQFF.

The V and J genes are TRBV11-1 and TRBJ1-5; 8 bases align to TRBD1. The length of the CDR3 is 15 residues. V shed 4 bases, J shed 4 bases, and the junction held 6 bases outside the gene matches. Germline-derived CDR1 and CDR2 are SGHAT and FQDESV (reference sequence). The chain's CDR3 is CASSSGQGWNQPQHF. In nucleotides, the CDR3 is TGTGCCAGCAGCTCAGGACAGGGATGGAATCAGCCCCAGCATTTT.

The chain couples TRBV3-1 (or the pseudogene TRBV3-2) to TRBJ1-2; the match to TRBD1 covers 8 bases. The CDR3 contains 16 residues. The ends lost 4 bases at V and 8 bases at J; junction bases unmatched: 15. CDR1 and CDR2 (germline): LGHDT, YNNKEL (reference sequence). Here the CDR3 reads CASSPHRGQGDCGYTF. The CDR3 nucleotides read TGTGCCAGCAGCCCCCATCGCGGACAGGGTGATTGCGGCTACACCTTC.

V and J are TRBV5-1 and TRBJ1-6; TRBD1 matches at 7 bases. The CDR3 loop spans 16 amino acids. With 2 bases clipped from V and 5 bases from J, the junction kept 7 bases outside the gene matches. Germline CDR1 reads SGHRS; CDR2 reads YFSETQ. The CDR3 DNA follows: TGCGCCAGCAGCTTTACCGGGACAGAAAATAATTCACCCCTCCACTTT. Translating gives CASSFTGTENNSPLHF. Full variable domain (rest looked up from reference TRBV5-1 and TRBJ1-6): KAGVTQTPRYLIKTRGQQVTLSCSPISGHRSVSWYQQTPGQGLQFLFEYFSETQRNKGNFPGRFSGRQFSNSRSEMNVSTLELGDSALYLCASSFTGTENNSPLHFGNGTRLTVT.

The V gene is TRBV2, the J gene TRBJ1-2; D remains unclear. Germline V lookup: CDR1 SNHLY, CDR2 FYNNEI. This CDR3 is built from 15 residues. V was trimmed by 7 bases and J by 4 bases, leaving 19 bases between them. The CDR3 sequence is CASIPNGVSAYGYTF. CDR3 bases: TGTGCCAGCATCCCAAACGGGGTTTCCGCCTATGGCTACACCTTC.